One sample yielded the 17 T cell receptor beta chains listed below, sequenced in a study of shared clonotypes between healthy human individuals. Assay: immunoSEQ multiplex PCR; the TCRdb copy retains only in-frame clones and omits some. The data contain millions of clones, over 85% of them seen just once; the ten biggest clones take up approximately 0.4%. The sample comprised naive CD4+ T cells from PBMCs. Subset of the sample: CD45RA+ positively selected. All receptors derive from a man aged 18 to 30 in good health. Some clones in this sample may be carry-over from other donors' samples.

The table lists this clone with a few counts. The chain combines TRBV2 with TRBJ2-2, with TRBD1 as a possible D gene (6 bases). Germline CDR1 and CDR2: SNHLY and FYNNEI. The CDR3 spans 13 residues. V was cut by 6 bases and J by 8 bases, with 13 bases left in between. CDR3 protein: CASRLTGKGELFF. CDR3 bases: TGTGCCAGCAGATTAACAGGGAAGGGGGAGCTGTTTTTT.

V gene TRBV5-6 combines with J gene TRBJ1-2; the match to TRBD1 covers 8 bases. The CDR3 is 13 residues long. Germline values: CDR1 SGHDT, CDR2 YYEEEE. The V gene end was trimmed by 3 bases and the J gene end by 10 bases; junction bases not matched to a gene: 8. This CDR3 is CASSSLDRADYTF. For the CDR3, the DNA is TGTGCCAGCAGCTCATTGGACAGGGCGGACTACACCTTC.

The V gene is TRBV5-6, the J gene TRBJ2-7; unclear D gene. The V end was cut by 4 bases, the J end by 3 bases, with 8 bases between. Germline-derived CDR1 and CDR2 are SGHDT and YYEEEE. This CDR3 region has 12 residues. The CDR3 sequence is CASSTPNYEQYF. The CDR3 DNA sequence: TGTGCCAGCAGCACCCCGAACTACGAGCAGTACTTC. Combining the CDR3 with reference TRBV5-6 and TRBJ2-7 gives the whole variable domain DAGVTQSPTHLIKTRGQQVTLRCSPKSGHDTVSWYQQALGQGPQFIFQYYEEEERQRGNFPDRFSGHQFPNYSSELNVNALLLGDSALYLCASSTPNYEQYFGPGTRLTVT.

This chain uses TRBV7-9 with TRBJ1-2, with D possibly matching TRBD1 (5 bases). The V end was cut by 7 bases, the J end by 3 bases, with 18 bases between. Germline lookup yields CDR1 SEHNR and CDR2 FQNEAQ (reference sequence). The CDR3 consists of 15 residues. The DNA of the CDR3 is TGTGCCAGCACCCTCGCTTGGGGCGGTTACTATGGCTACACCTTC. Translation gives CASTLAWGGYYGYTF.

This clone was seen more than once but under ten times. The chain is built from TRBV28 and TRBJ2-5; either TRBD1 or TRBD2 may supply D (6 bases each). From germline, CDR1 is MDHEN and CDR2 SYDVKM. CDR3 length: 16 amino acids. The ends were cut back, 1 base at V and 5 bases at J, with 17 bases in the middle. CDR3 amino acids: CASSLSGDPTGETQYF. In DNA, the CDR3 is TGTGCCAGCAGTTTATCGGGGGACCCAACAGGGGAGACCCAGTACTTC.

V gene TRBV9 combines with J gene TRBJ2-1, with D tentatively TRBD1 (6 bases). Trimming shortened V by 3 bases and J by 7 bases, and 14 bases separated the two germline ends. From germline, CDR1 is SGDLS and CDR2 YYNGEE. CDR3 size: 14 residues. The DNA of the CDR3 is TGTGCCAGCAGCGAGCTTTCACAGGGAAATGAGCAGTTCTTC. This codes for CASSELSQGNEQFF.

CDR3 in amino acids: CASRRRTYEQYF. The CDR3 bases are TGTGCCAGCCGCCGGAGGACCTACGAGCAGTACTTC. This chain connects TRBV6-5 to TRBJ2-7; the D gene is possibly TRBD2 (5 bases). The germline V gene has CDR1 MNHEY and CDR2 SVGAGI. V lost 8 bases, J lost 2 bases, and 10 bases lay in between. The CDR3 consists of 12 residues.

In its sample, this clone was seen once. The CDR3 sequence is CASSALGQGPETQYF. CDR3 in DNA: TGTGCCAGCAGCGCCCTTGGGCAGGGGCCGGAGACCCAGTACTTC. The V call is TRBV9, the J call TRBJ2-5; maybe TRBD1 (6 bases). The CDR3 has 15 amino acids. The V gene lost 3 bases and the J gene lost 5 bases, with 17 bases spanning the gap. The germline gives CDR1 SGDLS, CDR2 YYNGEE. Drawing the rest from reference TRBV9 and TRBJ2-5, the complete variable domain is DSGVTQTPKHLITATGQRVTLRCSPRSGDLSVYWYQQSLDQGLQFLIQYYNGEERAKGNILERFSAQQFPDLHSELNLSSLELGDSALYFCASSALGQGPETQYFGPGTRLLVL.

This rearrangement joins TRBV4-3 to TRBJ2-7, with TRBD2 matching 14 bases. The CDR3 has 15 residues. Germline CDR1 reads LGHNA; CDR2 reads YSLEER. V was pared by 4 bases and J by 2 bases, with 1 base of the junction left unmatched. The CDR3 DNA reads as TGCGCCAGCAGCCTGGGACTAGCGGGGGCCTACGAGCAGTACTTC. Translated, it gives CASSLGLAGAYEQYF.

The chain couples TRBV5-4 to TRBJ2-7, with 7 bases fitting TRBD2. CDR1 SGHNT and CDR2 YYREEE come from the germline V gene (reference sequence). The CDR3 is made up of 15 amino acids. J lost 4 bases, V lost 0 bases, and 7 bases had no gene match. The CDR3, as DNA: TGTGCCAGCAGCTTGGAAGTTGGGAGGGATTACGAGCAGTACTTC. The encoded protein is CASSLEVGRDYEQYF.

The V call is TRBV11-2, the J call TRBJ2-1; D is unresolved. The length of the CDR3 is 12 residues. V dropped 6 bases and J dropped 10 bases, with 13 bases sitting between them. Germline V CDR1 and CDR2: SGHAT, FQNNGV. CDR3 in amino acids: CASSMGRDEQFF. The CDR3 coding sequence is TGTGCCAGCAGTATGGGCCGAGACGAGCAGTTCTTC.

Note on this clone: This specimen includes other DNA sequences encoding the same CDR3. The J gene is TRBJ2-7, the V gene TRBV7-2, with 7 bases identical to TRBD2. In germline, CDR1 is SGHTA, CDR2 FQGNSA. Trimming took 0 bases from V and 4 from J; bases not matched to a gene: 3. The CDR3 has 14 amino acids. The CDR3 nucleotides read TGTGCCAGCAGCTTAGCGGGGAGGGGATACGAGCAGTACTTC. Translated, it gives CASSLAGRGYEQYF.

The rearrangement joins TRBV15 to TRBJ2-1; 9 nucleotides match TRBD1. Germline CDR1 LNHNV, CDR2 YYDKDF (reference sequence). V shed 5 bases, J shed 8 bases, and the junction held 7 bases outside the gene matches. This CDR3 is 14 amino acids long. The CDR3 here is CATSESGQGYEQFF. The CDR3 nucleotides read TGTGCCACCAGCGAGTCGGGACAGGGCTATGAGCAGTTCTTC.

The V gene is TRBV7-9, the J gene TRBJ2-7, with TRBD2 matching over 11 bases. J gave up 5 bases and V 8 bases, and 8 bases lay outside the gene matches. Looked up from germline, CDR1 is SEHNR and CDR2 is FQNEAQ (reference sequence). The CDR3 totals 14 residues. CDR3 sequence: CASRTTSGSHEQYF. The CDR3 DNA sequence: TGTGCCAGCCGGACAACTAGCGGGAGTCACGAGCAGTACTTC.

J is TRBJ1-1 and V is TRBV11-2, with 7 bases identical to TRBD1. Germline CDR1 is SGHAT and CDR2 is FQNNGV. V dropped 2 bases and J dropped 3; count of bases not matched to a gene: 6. This CDR3 contains 15 residues. Here the CDR3 DNA reads TGTGCCAGCAGCTTATTTCCGGGACAGCACACTGAAGCTTTCTTT. Translated: CASSLFPGQHTEAFF.

The genes are TRBV6-5 and TRBJ2-3, with D possibly being TRBD1 or TRBD2 (5 bases each). Between the trimmed V and J ends, which lost 6 bases and 8 bases, there was a span of 9 bases. CDR1 is MNHEY and CDR2 is SVGAGI in the germline V gene. This CDR3 spans 11 amino acids. CDR3 bases: TGTGCCAGCAGCCCTGGGACTACGCAGTATTTT. Amino acids: CASSPGTTQYF.

The V gene is TRBV7-2, the J gene TRBJ2-7, with 9 bases fitting TRBD2. The V gene end was trimmed by 6 bases and the J gene end by 3 bases; junction bases not matched to a gene: 9. The CDR3 covers 15 residues. From germline, CDR1 is SGHTA and CDR2 FQGNSA. DNA of the CDR3: TGTGCCAGCAGTTCCCCTTTTAGCGGGAGCTACGAGCAGTACTTC. Translated: CASSSPFSGSYEQYF.